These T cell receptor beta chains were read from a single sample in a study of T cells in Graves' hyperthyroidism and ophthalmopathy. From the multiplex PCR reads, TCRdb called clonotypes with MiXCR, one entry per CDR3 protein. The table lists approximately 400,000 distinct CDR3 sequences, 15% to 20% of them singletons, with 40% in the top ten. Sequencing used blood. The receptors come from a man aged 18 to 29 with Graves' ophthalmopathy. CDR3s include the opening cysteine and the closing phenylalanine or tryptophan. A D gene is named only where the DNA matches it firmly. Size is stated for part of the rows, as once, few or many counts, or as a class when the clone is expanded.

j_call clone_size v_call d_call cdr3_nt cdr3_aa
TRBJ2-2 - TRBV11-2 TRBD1 TGTGCCAGCAGCTGGGGACAGGGGGTAGTCAGCACCGGGGAGCTGTTTTTT CASSWGQGVVSTGELFF
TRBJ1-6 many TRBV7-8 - TGTGCCAGCGCTATACGTCAGGGCCCCACGTTACCCCTCCACTTT CASAIRQGPTLPLHF
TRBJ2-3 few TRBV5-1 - TGCGCCAGCAGCCGGCCAGTTGCAGATACGCAGTATTTT CASSRPVADTQYF
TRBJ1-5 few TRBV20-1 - TGCAGTGCTATTAAGGGAAACCAGCCCCAGCATTTT CSAIKGNQPQHF
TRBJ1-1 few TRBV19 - TGTGCCAGTAGCATCGACACCCTGGGCACTGAAGCTTTCTTT CASSIDTLGTEAFF
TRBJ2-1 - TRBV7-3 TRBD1 TGTGCCAGCAGCCCTGCCCCGGGACAGGGACCCCGCCATGAGCAGTTCTTC CASSPAPGQGPRHEQFF
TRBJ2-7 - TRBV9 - TGTGCCAGCGGACCCGCCCGGGGTGGGCAGTACTTC CASGPARGGQYF
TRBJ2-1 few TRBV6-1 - TGTGCCAGCAATGGAGACAATGAGCAGTTCTTC CASNGDNEQFF
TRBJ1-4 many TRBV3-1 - TGTGCCAGCAGCCCCCCTTTTAATGAAAAACTGTTTTTT CASSPPFNEKLFF
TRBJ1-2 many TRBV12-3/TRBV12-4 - TGTGCCAGCAGTTTTTCCCACAACACTAACTATGGCTACACCTTC CASSFSHNTNYGYTF
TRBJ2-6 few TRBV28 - TGTGCCAGCAAAAAGGGGGGGACAAAACTGGGGGCCAACGTCCTGACTTTC CASKKGGTKLGANVLTF
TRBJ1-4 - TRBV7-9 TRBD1 TGTGCCAGCAGCTCGGACAGGGGGGGGAATGAAAAACTGTTTTTT CASSSDRGGNEKLFF
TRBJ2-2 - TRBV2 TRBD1 TGTGCCGGGACTTGGACAGGGTCCGCCGGGGAGCTGTTTTTT CAGTWTGSAGELFF
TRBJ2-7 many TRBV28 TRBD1 TGTGCCAGCAGCGGACAGGGAGGTTTCTACGAGCAGTACTTC CASSGQGGFYEQYF
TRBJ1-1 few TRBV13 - TGTGCCAGCAGCCCTAGGGCAGGGAGGCCTGAAGCTTTCTTT CASSPRAGRPEAFF
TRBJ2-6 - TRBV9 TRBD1 TGTGCCAGCAGAGGGGACAGGGATCTCTCTGGGGCCAACGTCCTGACTTTC CASRGDRDLSGANVLTF
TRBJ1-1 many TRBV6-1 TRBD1 TGTGCCAGCAAGAGACAGGGGGCGACTGAAGCTTTCTTT CASKRQGATEAFF